This T cell receptor beta chain comes out of a study of memory CD8 T cells in hepatitis C reinfection. The repertoire was sequenced with immunoSEQ multiplex PCR; TCRdb's copy has only in-frame clones and lacks some. The sample yields tens of thousands of clones, approximately 89% seen once. The time point: pre-reinfection, 55 to 20 weeks before reinfection detection. The sorted cells went straight to TCR sequencing with no prior in vitro expansion. Trimming cost V 3 bases and J 3 bases; bases outside gene matches: 3. This CDR3 is 15 amino acids long. Germline assignment: CDR1 SGHTA and CDR2 FQGTGA. The sequenced sample consisted of naive CD8+ T cells sorted from blood. V and J are TRBV7-3 and TRBJ2-3, with 10 positions matching TRBD2. The sequence derives from a man between 18 and 29 years old with hepatitis C virus infection. The CDR3 DNA sequence: TGTGCCAGCAGCTTCGCTAGCGGGAGAACAGATACGCAGTATTTT. Amino acid sequence: CASSFASGRTDTQYF.